The rows below give T cell receptor beta chains drawn from one sample of a study of regulatory T cells in long-lasting Graves disease. TCRdb fed the multiplex PCR reads into MiXCR, producing one record per CDR3 protein. The sample yields 700,000 or so distinct CDR3 sequences, roughly 30% seen once. The sample was peripheral blood mononuclear cells (PBMCs), taken when the disease was refractory, from a patient treated with antithyroid drugs. These receptors were obtained from a female donor with Graves disease. The CDR3 runs from the conserved cysteine through the conserved F or W. Each record gives: V gene, J gene, clone size, D gene, CDR3 protein, CDR3 DNA. The D gene is left open where the match is weak. Not all rows give a size; the values are once, few, many and, for expanded clones, a class.

>TRBV12-3/TRBV12-4|TRBJ2-2|.|.
CASSSLRGFGELFF
TGTGCCAGCAGTTCCCTCAGGGGTTTCGGGGAGCTGTTTTTT
>TRBV5-1|TRBJ1-1|.|.
CASSLDNLPAAFF
TGCGCCAGCAGCCTGGACAATCTCCCAGCAGCTTTCTTT
>TRBV10-3|TRBJ1-5|.|.
CAISEAVGNQPQHF
TGTGCCATCAGTGAAGCAGTTGGGAATCAGCCCCAGCATTTT
>TRBV20-1|TRBJ2-7|many|.
CSARSQGGGPYEQYF
TGCAGTGCTAGATCCCAGGGCGGAGGTCCGTACGAGCAGTACTTC
>TRBV12-3/TRBV12-4|TRBJ1-2|.|TRBD1
CASSKTTGGQGVIGYGYTF
TGTGCCAGCAGCAAAACGACCGGGGGACAGGGGGTCATCGGCTATGGCTACACCTTC
>TRBV3-1|TRBJ1-4|.|.
CASSMNGGPREKLFF
TGTGCCAGCAGCATGAACGGGGGGCCGAGGGAAAAACTGTTTTTT
>TRBV29-1|TRBJ1-5|few|.
CSVLTGQGNQPQHF
TGCAGCGTTCTAACAGGGCAGGGCAATCAGCCCCAGCATTTT
>TRBV11-2|TRBJ1-5|.|.
CASSFGPDSNQPQHF
TGTGCCAGCAGCTTCGGCCCAGACAGCAATCAGCCCCAGCATTTT
>TRBV20-1|TRBJ1-1|few|.
CSAKVDTLRAFF
TGCAGTGCCAAGGTAGACACGCTGAGGGCTTTCTTT
>TRBV20-1|TRBJ1-3|.|.
CSARIRNTIYF
TGCAGTGCTAGGATCAGGAACACCATATATTTT
>TRBV20-1|TRBJ2-1|.|TRBD2
CSAYSRASGRINEQFF
TGCAGTGCTTACTCCCGAGCTAGCGGGAGGATAAATGAGCAGTTCTTC
>TRBV6-2/TRBV6-3|TRBJ2-7|.|TRBD2
CASSLPRGTSGFQVYEQYF
TGTGCCAGCAGCCTCCCGAGGGGGACTAGCGGGTTTCAGGTCTACGAGCAGTACTTC
>TRBV6-2/TRBV6-3|TRBJ2-5|.|.
CASSYFGAGETQYF
TGTGCCAGCAGTTACTTTGGGGCTGGAGAGACCCAGTACTTC
>TRBV6-5|TRBJ1-3|.|TRBD1
CASSYLLDWGQGGNTIYF
TGTGCCAGCAGTTACCTCCTGGACTGGGGACAGGGGGGAAACACCATATATTTT
>TRBV4-1|TRBJ1-3|.|.
CASSSPMKDSGNTIYF
TGCGCCAGCAGCTCACCAATGAAGGACAGTGGAAACACCATATATTTT
>TRBV5-1|TRBJ1-1|.|.
CASSFLSVNTEAFF
TGCGCCAGCAGCTTCTTATCTGTGAACACTGAAGCTTTCTTT
>TRBV12-3/TRBV12-4|TRBJ2-7|many|TRBD1
CASSWGQGMGQYF
TGTGCCAGCAGTTGGGGACAGGGGATGGGGCAGTACTTC
>TRBV7-2|TRBJ2-4|.|.
CASRFRGRENIQYF
TGTGCCAGCAGATTCAGGGGACGAGAAAACATTCAGTACTTC
>TRBV20-1|TRBJ1-1|.|.
CSAITAVNTEAFF
TGCAGTGCCATCACGGCTGTGAACACTGAAGCTTTCTTT
>TRBV12-5|TRBJ1-5|few|.
CASGNGTPEHF
TGTGCTAGTGGTAACGGGACCCCCGAACATTTT
>TRBV4-1|TRBJ1-3|.|.
CASSQVSPGGNTIYF
TGCGCCAGCAGCCAAGTGTCCCCCGGCGGAAACACCATATATTTT
>TRBV11-3|TRBJ1-1|few|TRBD1
CASSLGAGGDTEAFF
TGTGCCAGCAGCTTAGGGGCAGGGGGGGACACTGAAGCTTTCTTT
>TRBV20-1|TRBJ1-1|many|.
CSAREGEFMNTEAFF
TGCAGTGCTAGAGAGGGGGAGTTTATGAACACTGAAGCTTTCTTT
>TRBV12-3/TRBV12-4|TRBJ1-5|few|.
CASRDTNQPQHF
TGTGCCAGCCGGGACACCAATCAGCCCCAGCATTTT
>TRBV28|TRBJ2-7|.|.
CASSLTWDKSSYEQYF
TGTGCCAGCAGTTTAACCTGGGACAAGAGCTCCTACGAGCAGTACTTC
>TRBV12-3/TRBV12-4|TRBJ2-2|many|TRBD2
CASSKRAGGPLTGELFF
TGTGCCAGCAGTAAGCGAGCGGGAGGCCCACTCACCGGGGAGCTGTTTTTT
>TRBV28|TRBJ1-2|many|TRBD1
CASSFNRGGGYTF
TGTGCCAGCAGTTTTAACAGGGGGGGCGGCTACACCTTC
>TRBV10-3|TRBJ1-1|.|.
CAISVKQDTEAFF
TGTGCCATCAGTGTGAAGCAGGACACTGAAGCTTTCTTT
>TRBV2|TRBJ1-2|few|.
CASMTFYGYTF
TGTGCCAGTATGACGTTCTATGGCTACACCTTC
>TRBV12-3/TRBV12-4|TRBJ1-1|many|.
CASSSWATPNTEAFF
TGTGCCAGCAGTAGCTGGGCCACTCCGAACACTGAAGCTTTCTTT
>TRBV10-3|TRBJ1-5|.|.
CAISSTGQPQHF
TGTGCCATCAGTTCGACAGGACAGCCCCAGCATTTT